This is a list of T cell receptor beta chains from one sample in a study of graft-versus-host responses after intestinal transplantation. Profiling relied on immunoSEQ multiplex PCR, and the TCRdb table lists in-frame clones only, not all of them. Of tens of thousands of clones listed, roughly four fifths are singletons. Specimen: PBMCs, collected about 1,000 days after transplant. The receptor set was obtained from a human patient who received an intestinal transplant, so some T cells may come from the graft donor. CDR3s include the opening cysteine and the closing phenylalanine or tryptophan.

V gene	CDR3 protein
TRBV18	CASSPGLTTSYNEQFF
TRBV5-4	CASSLAREGSLGGYTF
TRBV19	CASKAGGDTGELFF
TRBV7-6	CASSLSAGNTIYF
TRBV28	CASSLPTIALPYNEQFF
TRBV6-1	CASSPAGGLSYEQYF
TRBV28	CASSSGGLLNYGYTF
TRBV6-1	CASSQTGEVHEQYF
TRBV5-4	CASSPQVHGRGVYGYTF
TRBV5-5	CASSQGAAGISPKNIQYF
TRBV29-1	CSVGRDRDGSTF
TRBV7-2	CASRAGQGSGNTIYF
TRBV7-9	CASSSQSNEQFF
TRBV29-1	CSVTVSYEQYF
TRBV4-2	CASSPPLSTGAFSGANVLTF
TRBV2	CASSRQGTVYEQYF
TRBV6-1	CASSPGLAGLNIQYF
TRBV11-2	CASSTQGGRTEAFF
TRBV18	CASSPTRGGPSYEQYF
TRBV6-1	CASSEASQGRTEAFF
TRBV30	CAWDKMNTEAFF
TRBV5-1	CASSLRTGGLGTEAFF
TRBV2	CASSDLVRGRGDSPLHF
TRBV6-1	CASKISGGGTEAFF
TRBV6-1	CASSEARISAYEQYF
TRBV7-9	CASSPGSTTGELFF
TRBV9	CASSAGDSYEQYF
TRBV7-9	CASSLVGGRNYGYTF
TRBV28	CASRETANYGYTF
TRBV6-1	CASSEGLGSNYGYTF
TRBV5-4	CASSLAGGSHRGAELFF
TRBV30	CAWSMGGAVSNQPQHF
TRBV15	CATSRDPPGGDNEQFF
TRBV19	CASSTRTNMPQHF
TRBV30	CAWSRDSGGGTEQFF
TRBV28	CATSGNIQYF
TRBV9	CASSEDGPSYNEQFF
TRBV6-1	CASSGGTGHEKLFF